This T cell receptor (beta chain) derives from a study of vaccination and CD4 T cells after COVID-19. In the study overall: Each post-COVID sample was drawn after diagnosis, and the median interval was roughly 97 days (range 35 to 161). Blood was drawn a median around 70 days post second dose, range 14 to 241.

Treatment given: approximately 11-day PBMC culture with coronavirus spike peptide pools or control peptides (ViraFEST assay). In the ViraFEST assay, peptide-pool expansion preceded TCR sequencing of expanded clonotypes. CDR1 and CDR2 from the germline V gene are KGHDR and SFDVKD. CDR3 length: 16 amino acids. Trimming removed 4 bases at V and 7 bases at J, with 21 bases between. With regard to this clonotype: Its cognate antigen is unknown.

The Oncomine TCR Beta short-read assay sequenced DNA from cultured CD4+ T cells. It was cultured CD4+ T cells from which genomic DNA was extracted. TCRdb itself ran the PCR reads through MiXCR, one entry per CDR3 protein. The sample has 15,000 to 20,000 distinct CDR3 sequences; roughly 70% are singletons. The receptor was isolated from a human donor who had recovered from COVID-19. This chain uses TRBV24-1 with TRBJ2-5; D is unclear. The sample was CD4+ T cells from blood, cultured in vitro. CDR3 in amino acids: CATSDPRFPTKGTQYF. The CDR3 DNA sequence: TGTGCCACCAGTGACCCTCGGTTCCCTACTAAGGGGACCCAGTACTTC.